This T cell receptor (beta chain) emerged from a study of blood T cell repertoires in COVID-19. Profiling relied on immunoSEQ multiplex PCR, and the TCRdb table lists in-frame clones only, not all of them. This table has a few hundred thousand clones, around 82% appearing once. This clone showed up just a few times. Sequenced material: peripheral blood. The TCR comes from a woman aged 70 to 79 with acute or convalescent COVID-19.

The DNA of the CDR3 is TGTGCCAGCAGTAGCCCGAAGAACACTGAAGCTTTCTTT. It yields the protein CASSSPKNTEAFF. This chain joins TRBV6-2 or TRBV6-3 and TRBJ1-1; no clear D gene. Germline CDR1 and CDR2: MNHEY and SVGEGT. V lost 5 bases and J lost 1, with 8 bases in between. The CDR3 is 13 amino acids.